This T cell receptor beta chain was retrieved from a study of blood T cell repertoires in COVID-19. Study-level information: COVID-19 samples collected from the United States, Italy and Spain covered acute and convalescent phases. T cells, B-cell-depleted T cells, or PBMCs supplied cDNA or gDNA.

Followed over time, Seattle patients had been enrolled while infection was active. The germline V and J ends were trimmed by 2 bases and 10 bases, with 12 bases remaining between them. Germline-derived CDR1 and CDR2 are MDHEN and SYDVKM. The CDR3 is 14 amino acids. Per the study methods: The authors estimated nucleated cell counts from reference gene primer amplification. The table came from immunoSEQ multiplex PCR; TCRdb's copy has only in-frame clones and leaves some out. V, J and clone size are those of that table, while D and trimming were read from the DNA. The repertoire holds more than 300,000 clones, with approximately 88% as singletons.

This TCR came from a woman in her twenties or thirties with COVID-19, enrolled during active disease. The rearrangement joins TRBV28 to TRBJ1-6; TRBD1 is a possible D gene (6 bases). The sample was peripheral blood. DNA for the CDR3: TGTGCCAGCAGTTTAGCGGCGAGGGGGTCACCCCTCCACTTT. Protein product: CASSLAARGSPLHF.